This T cell receptor beta chain was obtained from a study of blood T cell repertoires in COVID-19. Overall study: Some COVID-19 samples were acute and others convalescent; all came from the United States, Italy and Spain. Sources were T cells, B-cell-depleted T cells, or PBMCs; the material itself was cDNA or gDNA.

Comment on this clone: Other nucleotide sequences in the sample specify the same CDR3.

In the study's own analysis: For nucleated cells, counts were estimated from reference gene primer amplification. The repertoire was sequenced with immunoSEQ multiplex PCR; TCRdb's copy has only in-frame clones and lacks some. The DNA gave D and trimming, while V, J and clone size come from that table. The sample lists approximately 100,000 clones; around four fifths were seen once. The clonotype was recovered from a woman aged 55 to 70 with acute or convalescent COVID-19. Sequences were obtained from peripheral blood.

CDR3 region: CASSPGQGPYNEQFF. CDR3 nucleotides: TGCGCCAGCAGCCCCGGACAGGGGCCCTACAATGAGCAGTTCTTC. This chain joins TRBV5-1 and TRBJ2-1; TRBD1 aligns across 9 bases. Trimming cost V 4 bases and J 2 bases; bases outside gene matches: 4. Germline CDR1 SGHRS, CDR2 YFSETQ. This CDR3 spans 15 amino acids.